This T cell receptor (beta chain) was captured by sequencing in a study of regulatory T cells in long-lasting Graves disease. Study summary: With positive TSH receptor antibodies and over 5 years of antithyroid drugs, Graves' disease was considered persistent.

The CDR3 is 16 residues long. Trimming removed 2 bases at V and 0 bases at J, with 10 bases between. Regarding the study as a whole: Persistent cases favored TRBV28, TRBJ1-2 and TRBJ2-5.

At least ten counts were recorded for this clonotype. Its antigen is not known. Time point denoted: persistent/refractory GD, antithyroid drugs over 5 years with positive TRAb. PBMC RNA served as the TCR library source. American Thyroid Association guidelines served as the basis for diagnosing Graves' disease. The TCR beta library used iRepertoire HTBI primers with Arm-PCR amplification of CDR3. TCRdb recomputed calls from the multiplex PCR reads with MiXCR, one row per CDR3 protein. The sample yields about 470,000 distinct CDR3 sequences, less than 25% seen once. Sequencing used peripheral blood mononuclear cells (PBMCs), obtained when the disease was refractory, from a patient treated with antithyroid drugs. The receptor was isolated from a female donor with Graves disease. V usage is TRBV12-3 or TRBV12-4 and J usage is TRBJ1-4, with D hard to call. DNA for the CDR3: TGTGCCAGCAGTTTACGGTCCCTCGCAACTAATGAAAAACTGTTTTTT. As protein: CASSLRSLATNEKLFF.